The clone carrying this T cell receptor beta chain showed up many times. The sample is drawn from a study of T cells in Graves' hyperthyroidism and ophthalmopathy. This CDR3 is 11 amino acids long. Trimming shortened V by 6 bases and J by 14 bases, and 11 bases separated the two germline ends. TCR beta CDR3 sequences were amplified from RNA transcripts. The HTBI primer set served for first-round RT-PCR of the TCR CDR3. TCRdb re-called the multiplex PCR reads through MiXCR, storing one row per CDR3 protein. The sample lists approximately 400,000 distinct CDR3 sequences; about 14% were seen once. This clonotype was obtained from a young woman with Graves' ophthalmopathy. The V gene is TRBV12-3 or TRBV12-4, the J gene TRBJ1-6; D is unclear. Sequencing used blood. CDR3 residues: CASSLSGALHF. CDR3 coding DNA: TGTGCCAGCAGCCTCTCTGGGGCCCTCCACTTT.